This TCR beta chain was retrieved from a study of blood T cell repertoires in COVID-19. V was clipped by 8 bases and J by 0 bases, with 11 bases between them. The germline CDR1 and CDR2 sequences are SEHNR and FQNEAQ (reference sequence). The length of the CDR3 is 15 residues. Assay used: immunoSEQ multiplex PCR; TCRdb lists only in-frame clones, some missing. This sample has 400,000 to 450,000 clones, with 85% to 90% found just once. The receptor was derived from a man aged 25-45 years who had recovered from COVID-19. The genes are TRBV7-9 and TRBJ2-6, with D tentatively TRBD1 (5 bases). The material sequenced was PBMCs or T cells enriched from blood (not recorded which). CDR3 in DNA: TGTGCCAGCTATAGGGGATTCTCTGGGGCCAACGTCCTGACTTTC. Protein: CASYRGFSGANVLTF. The full variable domain, rest sourced from reference TRBV7-9 and TRBJ2-6, is DTGVSQNPRHKITKRGQNVTFRCDPISEHNRLYWYRQTLGQGPEFLTYFQNEAQLEKSRLLSDRFSAERPKGSFSTLEIQRTEQGDSAMYLCASYRGFSGANVLTFGAGSRLTVL.